Following are 10 T cell receptor beta chains from one sample sequenced in a study of T cell responses to AZD1222 COVID-19 vaccine. The assay was immunoSEQ multiplex PCR, and TCRdb's table has in-frame clones only and misses some. The data hold approximately 180,000 clones, with roughly 88% observed a single time. The specimen was peripheral blood, collected on day 0 of AZD1222 vaccination. These TCRs come from an adult in good health.

The V call is TRBV30, the J call TRBJ1-6, with D perhaps matching TRBD1 (6 bases). Germline loops: CDR1 GTSNPN, CDR2 SVGIG (reference sequence). Trimming removed 0 bases from V and 13 bases from J, with 16 bases in between. The CDR3 sequence is 14 residues long. The CDR3 sequence is CAWSVEGGLAPLHF. The DNA of the CDR3 is TGTGCCTGGAGTGTTGAGGGGGGTTTAGCTCCCCTCCACTTT.

Only one count was recorded for this clone. The CDR3 reads CASTPRGNTEAFF. In DNA form, the CDR3 reads TGTGCCAGCACCCCCCGGGGGAACACTGAAGCTTTCTTT. The chain has TRBV7-9 and TRBJ1-1; the D is unclear. This CDR3 has 13 amino acids. Germline CDR1 SEHNR, CDR2 FQNEAQ (reference sequence). The germline V and J ends were trimmed by 7 bases and 1 base, with 10 bases remaining between them.

The chain combines TRBV3-1 (or the pseudogene TRBV3-2) with TRBJ2-5, with D possibly TRBD1 on 6 matching bases. CDR3 size: 14 residues. V was trimmed by 6 bases and J by 5 bases, leaving 16 bases between them. Germline values: CDR1 LGHDT, CDR2 YNNKEL (reference sequence). The CDR3 DNA reads TGTGCCAGCAGAGAAACAGGGTCTGGGGAGACCCAGTACTTC. This translates into CASRETGSGETQYF.

V is TRBV3-1 (or the pseudogene TRBV3-2) and J is TRBJ2-3; 11 positions agree with TRBD2. CDR3 length: 15 amino acids. Unmatched junction bases numbered 2, after V lost 4 bases and J lost 2 bases. Germline CDR1 LGHDT, CDR2 YNNKEL (reference sequence). The CDR3 protein is CASSLAGGYTDTQYF. The CDR3 coding sequence is TGTGCCAGCAGCCTAGCGGGGGGGTACACAGATACGCAGTATTTT.

This chain connects TRBV30 to TRBJ2-3; D remains unclear. The CDR3 sequence is 13 residues long. Between the trimmed V and J ends, which lost 3 bases and 0 bases, there was a span of 7 bases. Germline-derived CDR1 and CDR2 are GTSNPN and SVGIG (reference sequence). CDR3 loop: CAWSRPSTDTQYF. The CDR3 DNA is TGTGCCTGGAGCAGACCTAGCACAGATACGCAGTATTTT.

The rearrangement links TRBV6-6 to TRBJ1-1; unclear D gene. In germline, CDR1 is MNHNY, CDR2 SVGAGI (reference sequence). The CDR3 has 14 amino acids. The V end was cut by 0 bases, the J end by 0 bases, with 5 bases between. CDR3: CASSYSTLNTEAFF. CDR3 nucleotide sequence: TGTGCCAGCAGTTACTCTACTTTGAACACTGAAGCTTTCTTT.

This clone has a handful of counts. The chain joins TRBV18 to TRBJ2-5; 10 positions match TRBD1. Germline loops: CDR1 KGHSH, CDR2 LQKENI. Trimming at V came to 3 bases and at J to 4 bases, leaving 2 bases not matched to a gene. This CDR3 has 14 residues. The CDR3 nucleotides are TGTGCCAGCTCACCGGGGACAGGGGTAGAGACCCAGTACTTC. Its protein is CASSPGTGVETQYF.

This clone was recorded only once. The rearrangement links TRBV2 to TRBJ2-3; 12 bases agree with TRBD1. The CDR3 totals 16 residues. V shed 6 bases, J shed 4 bases, and the junction held 8 bases outside the gene matches. Germline CDR1 reads SNHLY; CDR2 reads FYNNEI. The DNA of the CDR3 is TGTGCCAGCAGGCTTCCGGGACAGGGGGCGGCAGATACGCAGTATTTT. The encoded protein is CASRLPGQGAADTQYF.

This chain uses TRBV9 with TRBJ1-3; no definite D call. V dropped 4 bases and J dropped 0 bases, with 5 bases sitting between them. The CDR3 runs 13 residues. Germline CDR1 reads SGDLS; CDR2 reads YYNGEE. The CDR3 bases are TGTGCCAGCAGCCCGGGCTCTGGAAACACCATATATTTT. It yields the protein CASSPGSGNTIYF.

This clone showed up just once. The chain recombines TRBV6-5 with TRBJ1-2; 7 nucleotides line up with TRBD1. Trimming took 5 bases from V and 4 from J; bases not matched to a gene: 7. Germline CDR1 and CDR2: MNHEY and SVGAGI. CDR3 length: 14 amino acids. The CDR3 coding sequence is TGTGCCAGCAGTCCTGGACAGGATCTCTATGGCTACACCTTC. Amino acid sequence: CASSPGQDLYGYTF.